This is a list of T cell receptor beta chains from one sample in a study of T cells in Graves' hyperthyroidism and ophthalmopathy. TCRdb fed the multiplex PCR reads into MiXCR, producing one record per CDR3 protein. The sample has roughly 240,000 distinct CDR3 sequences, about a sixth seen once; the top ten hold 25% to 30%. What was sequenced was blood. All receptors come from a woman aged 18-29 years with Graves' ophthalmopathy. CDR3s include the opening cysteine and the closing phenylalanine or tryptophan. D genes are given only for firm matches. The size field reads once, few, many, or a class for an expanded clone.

CDR3 protein: CASSPHLGQKGDTQYF
CDR3 DNA: TGTGCCAGCAGCCCGCACCTGGGACAGAAGGGAGATACGCAGTATTTT
clone size: many
J gene: TRBJ2-3
V gene: TRBV7-9
D gene: TRBD1

CDR3 protein: CTSTAGPRPDQETQYF
CDR3 DNA: TGTACCAGCACCGCAGGCCCCCGGCCGGACCAAGAGACCCAGTACTTC
clone size: few
J gene: TRBJ2-5
V gene: TRBV3-1
D gene: NA

CDR3 protein: CASSPREGRETVEAFF
CDR3 DNA: TGTGCCAGCAGCCCTAGAGAAGGCCGGGAGACGGTTGAAGCTTTCTTT
clone size: many
J gene: TRBJ1-1
V gene: TRBV11-1
D gene: NA

CDR3 protein: CSARDYDGGNEQFF
CDR3 DNA: TGCAGTGCTAGAGATTACGACGGGGGAAATGAGCAGTTCTTC
clone size: many
J gene: TRBJ2-1
V gene: TRBV20-1
D gene: NA

CDR3 protein: CASSPGYSYNEQFF
CDR3 DNA: TGTGCCAGCTCACCCGGGTACTCCTACAATGAGCAGTTCTTC
clone size: many
J gene: TRBJ2-1
V gene: TRBV18
D gene: NA

CDR3 protein: CASSPIQGSSNTEAFF
CDR3 DNA: TGTGCCAGCTCTCCCATACAGGGTAGCTCGAACACTGAAGCTTTCTTT
clone size: many
J gene: TRBJ1-1
V gene: TRBV18
D gene: NA

CDR3 protein: CASSSRAARDTQYF
CDR3 DNA: TGTGCCAGCAGCTCCCGAGCCGCCCGGGATACGCAGTATTTT
clone size: many
J gene: TRBJ2-3
V gene: TRBV11-3
D gene: NA

CDR3 protein: CASSQGGRVNTEAFF
CDR3 DNA: TGTGCCAGCAGCCAAGGAGGTCGAGTGAACACTGAAGCTTTCTTT
clone size: many
J gene: TRBJ1-1
V gene: TRBV3-1
D gene: NA

CDR3 protein: CASSRGGGETQYF
CDR3 DNA: TGTGCCAGCAGTCGGGGGGGCGGCGAGACCCAGTACTTC
clone size: many
J gene: TRBJ2-5
V gene: TRBV6-1
D gene: TRBD2

CDR3 protein: CASSLASGSGETQYF
CDR3 DNA: TGTGCCAGCAGCTTAGCTAGCGGGAGTGGCGAGACCCAGTACTTC
clone size: many
J gene: TRBJ2-5
V gene: TRBV7-2
D gene: TRBD2

CDR3 protein: CSAQDRRTSGRGRETQYF
CDR3 DNA: TGCAGTGCCCAGGACCGTAGGACTAGCGGGAGGGGAAGGGAGACCCAGTACTTC
clone size: many
J gene: TRBJ2-5
V gene: TRBV20-1
D gene: TRBD2

CDR3 protein: CASSLIGVRAASSGNTIYF
CDR3 DNA: TGCGCCAGCAGCTTGATTGGAGTCCGGGCGGCGAGCTCTGGAAACACCATATATTTT
clone size: many
J gene: TRBJ1-3
V gene: TRBV5-1
D gene: NA